Below, 25 T cell receptor beta chains from the same sample are listed, as sequenced in a study of Ad26.COV2.S vaccination and SARS-CoV-2 variants. Sample treatment: over 15 received Ad26.COV2.S at low or high dose, single or two shots; about 5 received placebo; per-sample allocation not given. Sampling took place 63 days after the first vaccine or placebo injection. Libraries were prepared by immunoSEQ multiplex PCR; TCRdb keeps only in-frame clonotypes and omits some of them. The repertoire holds roughly 510,000 clones, with around 88% as singletons. This material consisted of peripheral blood, taken in a trial of Ad26.COV2.S vaccine versus placebo. These receptors were obtained from a person aged 18-60 years who received the Ad26.COV2.S COVID-19 vaccine or a placebo.

The chain recombines TRBV7-2 with TRBJ1-6, with a weak D call TRBD1 (5 bases). The V gene's germline CDR1 is SGHTA and CDR2 FQGNSA. The CDR3 consists of 14 residues. Trimming took 5 bases from V and 9 from J, leaving 14 bases between them. Written as DNA, the CDR3 is TGTGCCAGCAGCCCCGGGGAGGGGCTTTCACCCCTCCACTTT. Protein sequence: CASSPGEGLSPLHF.

The chain combines TRBV9 with TRBJ2-1; 9 bases are shared with TRBD1. This CDR3 region has 15 residues. After removal of 0 bases from V and 9 bases from J, the junction contained 7 bases not matched to a gene. Germline loops: CDR1 SGDLS, CDR2 YYNGEE. Written as DNA, the CDR3 is TGTGCCAGCAGCGTAGGGGGACAGGGAGAAGGTGAGCAGTTCTTC. It translates to CASSVGGQGEGEQFF.

The V gene is TRBV5-1, the J gene TRBJ1-5; 7 nucleotides align to TRBD1. With V trimmed by 4 bases and J by 0 bases, 4 bases remained unmatched. Looked up from germline, CDR1 is SGHRS and CDR2 is YFSETQ. The CDR3 is 15 amino acids. CDR3 in DNA: TGCGCCAGCAGCACAGGGGAGCATAGCAATCAGCCCCAGCATTTT. It translates to CASSTGEHSNQPQHF.

V is TRBV4-3 and J is TRBJ2-2; 11 positions agree with TRBD2. V lost 1 base and J lost 0; bases outside the gene matches: 4. Germline-derived CDR1 and CDR2 are LGHNA and YSLEER. This CDR3 contains 18 residues. This CDR3 is CASSQAGLADSNTGELFF. DNA of the CDR3: TGCGCCAGCAGCCAAGCGGGACTAGCGGATTCGAACACCGGGGAGCTGTTTTTT.

The J gene is TRBJ1-6, the V gene TRBV19; 7 nucleotides line up with TRBD1. Per the germline V gene, CDR1 is LNHDA and CDR2 is SQIVND (reference sequence). V was clipped by 6 bases and J by 7 bases; unmatched bases: 6. The CDR3 is 14 residues long. Here the CDR3 DNA reads TGTGCCAGTAGCAACGACAGGGAGAATTCACCCCTCCACTTT. Translated: CASSNDRENSPLHF.

Only one count was recorded for this clone. This chain uses TRBV19 with TRBJ1-1, with 8 bases matching TRBD1. V was pared by 7 bases and J by 1 base, with 14 bases of the junction left unmatched. From germline, CDR1 is LNHDA and CDR2 SQIVND (reference sequence). The CDR3 totals 17 residues. CDR3 region: CASTTVRGPHSNTEAFF. Written as DNA, the CDR3 is TGTGCCAGTACTACAGTCAGGGGGCCACACTCGAACACTGAAGCTTTCTTT.

This sequence joins TRBV27 and TRBJ1-6, with 7 nucleotides matching TRBD1. Germline V CDR1 and CDR2: MNHEY, SMNVEV (reference sequence). The length of the CDR3 is 16 residues. The V and J ends lost 6 bases and 4 bases, in that order; junction bases with no gene match: 9. The CDR3, as DNA: TGTGCCAGCAGGGCCCGAGGACAGGATTATAATTCACCCCTCCACTTT. It yields the protein CASRARGQDYNSPLHF.

This chain joins TRBV6-5 and TRBJ1-2, with TRBD1 matching 8 bases. After removal of 5 bases from V and 2 bases from J, the junction contained 7 bases not matched to a gene. The germline V gene has CDR1 MNHEY and CDR2 SVGAGI. The CDR3 loop spans 15 amino acids. This chain's CDR3 is CASSHPRQGNYGYTF. The CDR3 DNA reads TGTGCCAGCAGTCACCCTAGACAGGGGAACTATGGCTACACCTTC.

In the case of this clone: This sample includes further DNA sequences coding for the same CDR3. The V and J genes are TRBV7-2 and TRBJ1-5; D gene ambiguous. CDR3 length equals 15 residues. Germline CDR1 and CDR2: SGHTA and FQGNSA. Trimming pared 5 bases from V and 1 base from J, leaving 12 bases between. In nucleotides, the CDR3 is TGTGCCAGCAGCCCGGGTGGCGGAAGCAATCAGCCCCAGCATTTT. Translation: CASSPGGGSNQPQHF.

This clone has a single count. The chain recombines TRBV30 with TRBJ1-1; D is possibly TRBD1 (6 bases). There are 12 residues in the CDR3. V gave up 5 bases and J gave up 5 bases, with 12 bases separating them. Germline CDR1 reads GTSNPN; CDR2 reads SVGIG (reference sequence). The CDR3 sequence is CAWGGALTEAFF. DNA for the CDR3: TGTGCCTGGGGGGGGGCATTGACTGAAGCTTTCTTT.

J is TRBJ2-3 and V is TRBV19, with 7 positions matching TRBD1. The CDR3 extends over 15 amino acids. V lost 5 bases and J lost 4; bases outside the gene matches: 9. Germline values: CDR1 LNHDA, CDR2 SQIVND (reference sequence). CDR3 in amino acids: CASSRGERGPDTQYF. The CDR3 DNA reads TGTGCCAGTAGTCGGGGCGAGAGGGGGCCAGATACGCAGTATTTT.

The chain employs TRBV6-1 and TRBJ2-1, with D perhaps TRBD2 (5 bases). This CDR3 is 15 amino acids long. The V and J ends lost 1 base and 11 bases respectively, with 18 bases between them. Germline CDR1 reads MNHNS; CDR2 reads SASEGT. The CDR3 coding sequence is TGTGCCAGCAGTGAAGTAGAGGGCACTGATAGGAAGCAGTTCTTC. This encodes CASSEVEGTDRKQFF.

The chain carries TRBV6-2 or TRBV6-3 and TRBJ2-5, with TRBD2 identical over 9 bases. Per the germline V gene, CDR1 is MNHEY and CDR2 is SVGEGT. This CDR3 comprises 14 residues. The ends lost 4 bases at V and 4 bases at J; junction bases unmatched: 4. CDR3: CASSLGGRGETQYF. The CDR3 DNA follows: TGTGCCAGCAGTTTGGGCGGGAGGGGAGAGACCCAGTACTTC.

The genes are TRBV28 and TRBJ1-1; D is uncertain. This CDR3 comprises 16 residues. The ends were cut back, 4 bases at V and 1 base at J, with 16 bases in the middle. The germline V gene has CDR1 MDHEN and CDR2 SYDVKM. The CDR3 sequence: CASSSPGAGRNTEAFF. The CDR3 DNA follows: TGTGCCAGCAGTTCTCCCGGAGCTGGAAGGAACACTGAAGCTTTCTTT.

The chain uses TRBV28 and TRBJ1-2; no definite D call. Germline lookup yields CDR1 MDHEN and CDR2 SYDVKM. The CDR3 runs to 11 residues. The V end was cut by 2 bases, the J end by 7 bases, with 5 bases between. CDR3 DNA: TGTGCCAGCAGTTTACCGAGTGGCTACACCTTC. This translates into CASSLPSGYTF.

The chain uses TRBV7-2 and TRBJ1-6, with D unclear. Germline-derived CDR1 and CDR2 are SGHTA and FQGNSA. V dropped 4 bases and J dropped 10 bases, with 11 bases sitting between them. CDR3 length equals 13 residues. Here the CDR3 DNA reads TGTGCCAGCAGCTACAGTAGCCCCTCACCCCTCCACTTT. Translated, it gives CASSYSSPSPLHF.

The V gene is TRBV25-1, the J gene TRBJ2-1, with 12 bases matching TRBD2. J gave up 10 bases and V 6 bases, and 10 bases lay outside the gene matches. This CDR3 region has 15 residues. Germline V gives CDR1 MGHDK, CDR2 SYGVNS. For the CDR3, the DNA is TGTGCCAGCAGCCTAGCGGGAGGGCCTAAAACAGAGCAGTTCTTC. Residues: CASSLAGGPKTEQFF.

This clone was counted only a few times. The chain couples TRBV4-2 to TRBJ2-5; unclear D gene. Germline-derived CDR1 and CDR2 are LGHNA and YNFKEQ. V was pared by 6 bases and J by 2 bases, with 16 bases between. This CDR3 is 15 amino acids long. CDR3 amino acids: CASSRVTENQETQYF. The CDR3 DNA follows: TGTGCCAGCAGTCGAGTTACAGAGAATCAAGAGACCCAGTACTTC.

This rearrangement joins TRBV5-6 to TRBJ1-2; D is perhaps TRBD1 (6 bases). With 0 bases removed from V and 4 bases from J, the gap between germline ends came to 16 bases. Germline assignment: CDR1 SGHDT and CDR2 YYEEEE. CDR3 length: 16 amino acids. CDR3 region: CASSLGLGHQVYGYTF. The CDR3 DNA reads as TGTGCCAGCAGCTTGGGTTTGGGACACCAAGTCTATGGCTACACCTTC.

The V and J genes are TRBV11-3 and TRBJ2-7, with TRBD2 matching over 8 bases. In germline, CDR1 is SGHNT, CDR2 YENEEA. The V gene end was trimmed by 1 base and the J gene end by 1 base; junction bases not matched to a gene: 9. CDR3 length: 17 residues. CDR3 loop: CASSLGSGGPHSYEQYF. As DNA, the CDR3 is TGTGCCAGCAGCTTAGGATCGGGGGGGCCCCATTCCTACGAGCAGTACTTC.

This clone showed up just a few times. The rearrangement uses TRBV19 and TRBJ2-5; either TRBD1 or TRBD2 may fit D (5 bases each). The V end was cut by 10 bases, the J end by 1 base, with 16 bases between. This CDR3 contains 14 residues. Germline values: CDR1 LNHDA, CDR2 SQIVND (reference sequence). CDR3 in amino acids: CATRRWGTQETQYF. In DNA, the CDR3 is TGTGCCACCCGGAGGTGGGGCACCCAAGAGACCCAGTACTTC.

This clone was detected only a few times. The CDR3 protein is CASSHGWLGRQETQYF. The CDR3 DNA reads TGTGCCAGCAGCCACGGATGGTTGGGGCGGCAAGAGACCCAGTACTTC. V gene TRBV3-1 (or the pseudogene TRBV3-2) combines with J gene TRBJ2-5, with D possibly TRBD1 on 5 matching bases. The V end was cut by 3 bases, the J end by 2 bases, with 16 bases between. The CDR3 loop spans 16 amino acids. The germline gives CDR1 LGHDT, CDR2 YNNKEL (reference sequence).

The chain recombines TRBV6-5 with TRBJ1-1, with 8 nucleotides matching TRBD1. The trim removed 6 bases at V and 3 bases at J, leaving 6 bases unmatched. This CDR3 has 14 residues. Germline lookup yields CDR1 MNHEY and CDR2 SVGAGI. CDR3 protein: CASRSPGGHTEAFF. For the CDR3, the DNA is TGTGCCAGCAGGTCTCCAGGGGGCCACACTGAAGCTTTCTTT.

This clone was counted only a few times. The chain uses TRBV5-1 and TRBJ2-2; 9 bases fit TRBD1. Looked up from germline, CDR1 is SGHRS and CDR2 is YFSETQ. The CDR3 has 15 amino acids. J lost 7 bases, V lost 4 bases, and 8 bases had no gene match. The CDR3 bases are TGCGCCAGCAGCCCCGGCGACAGGGGGGTCGGGGAGCTGTTTTTT. Protein sequence: CASSPGDRGVGELFF.

J is TRBJ2-7 and V is TRBV27; D is perhaps TRBD1 or TRBD2 (5 bases each). The germline V gene has CDR1 MNHEY and CDR2 SMNVEV (reference sequence). The CDR3 sequence is 13 residues long. Trimming cost V 3 bases and J 2 bases, with 8 bases left between them. The DNA of the CDR3 is TGTGCCAGCAGTTTTGAGGGGACCTACGAGCAGTACTTC. Translation: CASSFEGTYEQYF.